The 23 T cell receptor beta chains below all came from one sample that was sequenced in a study of cytomegalovirus exposure and HLA in healthy donors. Primers included in the PCR were 60 Vbeta and 13 Jbeta primers. Sequenced by immunoSEQ multiplex PCR; TCRdb stores in-frame clones only, minus some. The table shows about 81,000 clones, with 77% occurring only once. Sequencing was done on a sample of PBMCs. The source of these receptors is a man aged 50 to 60 in good health and CMV-seropositive.

This clone was observed a handful of times. V usage is TRBV11-2 and J usage is TRBJ1-3; 8 positions agree with TRBD1. V shed 4 bases, J shed 4 bases, and the junction held 6 bases outside the gene matches. Germline CDR1 reads SGHAT; CDR2 reads FQNNGV. This CDR3 comprises 15 residues. The CDR3 region is CASSSDRVVGNTIYF. The DNA of the CDR3 is TGTGCCAGCAGCTCGGACAGGGTCGTAGGAAACACCATATATTTT.

The V gene is TRBV10-3, the J gene TRBJ2-1; TRBD2 aligns across 7 bases. CDR1 is ENHRY, CDR2 SYGVKD, per germline. The ends lost 7 bases at V and 9 bases at J; junction bases unmatched: 9. The CDR3 spans 13 residues. CDR3 sequence reads: CAITLTGGSEQFF. The CDR3 DNA is TGTGCCATCACATTGACGGGAGGAAGTGAGCAGTTCTTC.

The chain has TRBV19 and TRBJ2-7; D is unclear. Germline V lookup: CDR1 LNHDA, CDR2 SQIVND (reference sequence). The CDR3 consists of 12 residues. Trimming cost V 2 bases and J 4 bases, with 6 bases left between them. Written as DNA, the CDR3 is TGTGCCAGTAGTATATCCGGGTACGAGCAGTACTTC. Residues: CASSISGYEQYF.

The J gene is TRBJ2-7, the V gene TRBV7-2; TRBD1 matches 9 bases. V was clipped by 5 bases and J by 4 bases; unmatched bases: 12. Germline values: CDR1 SGHTA, CDR2 FQGNSA. The CDR3 totals 16 residues. This chain's CDR3 is CASSITHRGREYEQYF. CDR3 DNA: TGTGCCAGCAGCATCACCCACAGGGGGCGCGAATACGAGCAGTACTTC.

The chain joins TRBV9 to TRBJ2-5; a possible D gene is TRBD2 (7 bases). Deletions cut 4 bases from V and 5 bases from J, with 18 bases between. Germline CDR1 is SGDLS and CDR2 is YYNGEE. The CDR3 covers 15 residues. CDR3 amino acids: CASSFLGGGRETQYF. CDR3 in DNA: TGTGCCAGCAGCTTTTTAGGGGGGGGTAGGGAGACCCAGTACTTC.

The chain employs TRBV11-3 and TRBJ2-2, with TRBD2 identical over 10 bases. The CDR3 spans 15 residues. Germline values: CDR1 SGHNT, CDR2 YENEEA. Unmatched junction bases numbered 1, after V lost 1 base and J lost 5 bases. The chain's CDR3 is CASSLASGRTGELFF. The CDR3 DNA reads TGTGCCAGCAGCTTAGCTAGCGGGAGAACCGGGGAGCTGTTTTTT.

The chain joins TRBV5-1 to TRBJ1-2; possible D gene TRBD1, 6 bases. The CDR3 covers 13 residues. Germline V lookup: CDR1 SGHRS, CDR2 YFSETQ. V gave up 0 bases and J gave up 4 bases, with 7 bases separating them. The CDR3 DNA reads as TGCGCCAGCAGCTTGGAAGGGGGCTATGGCTACACCTTC. Protein sequence: CASSLEGGYGYTF.

The CDR3 coding sequence is TGCGCCAGCAGCACGCAGGGTTACGAGCAGTACTTC. It yields the protein CASSTQGYEQYF. The chain carries TRBV5-1 and TRBJ2-7; tentative D call: TRBD1 (5 bases). Germline V gene lookup returns CDR1 SGHRS and CDR2 YFSETQ. CDR3 length: 12 residues. V lost 4 bases, J lost 4 bases, and 9 bases lay in between.

The gene calls are TRBV11-2 and TRBJ1-2; D unresolved. The germline V gene encodes CDR1 SGHAT and CDR2 FQNNGV. This CDR3 contains 15 residues. V was clipped by 5 bases and J by 8 bases, with 21 bases between them. CDR3 DNA sequence: TGTGCCAGCAGCCCCATCTCGACTTCTCCCGGGGGCTACACCTTC. Residues: CASSPISTSPGGYTF.

V is TRBV6-5 and J is TRBJ2-7; possible D gene TRBD1, 5 bases. Germline V CDR1 and CDR2: MNHEY, SVGAGI. The CDR3 has 14 amino acids. Trimming removed 0 bases from V and 2 bases from J, with 8 bases in between. CDR3 region: CASSYSEGAYEQYF. CDR3 DNA: TGTGCCAGCAGTTACTCGGAAGGGGCCTACGAGCAGTACTTC.

This chain uses TRBV9 with TRBJ2-7, with 8 bases fitting TRBD2. Germline CDR1 and CDR2: SGDLS and YYNGEE. With 4 bases clipped from V and 0 bases from J, the junction kept 9 bases outside the gene matches. The CDR3 has 16 amino acids. CDR3 sequence (DNA): TGTGCCAGCAGCCCCCGTCGGAGCGGGAGCTCCTACGAGCAGTACTTC. Encoded protein: CASSPRRSGSSYEQYF.

As for this clone: Sequence at one end of the junction differs from germline and may be a read error. V is TRBV7-2 and J is TRBJ2-7; TRBD2 matches 8 bases. This CDR3 is 15 amino acids long. Per germline, CDR1 SGHTA and CDR2 FQGNSA. The DNA for the CDR3 is TGTGCCAGCAGCTTGTCCGGGACTAGTCTCTACGGGCAGTACTTC. This sequence encodes CASSLSGTSLYGQYF.

The chain links TRBV14 to TRBJ2-5, with TRBD2 matching over 11 bases. The CDR3 spans 18 residues. Trimming took 1 base from V and 2 from J; bases not matched to a gene: 9. Germline CDR1 and CDR2: SGHDN and FVKESK. The CDR3 spells CASSQGVLAGVVQETQYF. The CDR3 DNA reads as TGTGCCAGCAGCCAAGGCGTACTAGCGGGAGTAGTTCAAGAGACCCAGTACTTC.

J is TRBJ2-1 and V is TRBV25-1, with a weak D call TRBD2 (5 bases). V lost 3 bases to trimming and J lost 3 bases, with 9 bases between them. The CDR3 length is 14 residues. Germline CDR1 MGHDK, CDR2 SYGVNS. The CDR3 DNA follows: TGTGCCAGCAGTGACACCGCGGGCTACAATGAGCAGTTCTTC. This encodes CASSDTAGYNEQFF.

This clone occurred a few times. This sequence joins TRBV5-4 and TRBJ2-7; 9 nucleotides align to TRBD2. J gave up 0 bases and V 0 bases, and 1 base lay outside the gene matches. Germline V CDR1 and CDR2: SGHNT, YYREEE (reference sequence). This CDR3 comprises 15 residues. The CDR3: CASSLASGISYEQYF. For the CDR3, the DNA is TGTGCCAGCAGCTTGGCTAGCGGGATCTCCTACGAGCAGTACTTC.

This chain links TRBV5-1 with TRBJ1-2; D gene unclear. Between the trimmed V and J ends, which lost 3 bases and 1 base, there was a span of 7 bases. This CDR3 is 13 amino acids long. Looked up from germline, CDR1 is SGHRS and CDR2 is YFSETQ. The CDR3 region has the DNA TGCGCCAGCAGCTCGGCGGATAACTATGGCTACACCTTC. Its protein product is CASSSADNYGYTF.

The chain combines TRBV18 with TRBJ1-2, with D tentatively TRBD1 (5 bases). The germline gives CDR1 KGHSH, CDR2 LQKENI. CDR3 size: 15 residues. The ends were cut back, 0 bases at V and 5 bases at J, with 13 bases in the middle. CDR3 protein: CASSPPSVTVYGYTF. CDR3 nucleotides: TGTGCCAGCTCACCACCTTCTGTGACAGTTTATGGCTACACCTTC.

V is TRBV5-1 and J is TRBJ2-5; 8 bases are shared with TRBD1. This CDR3 spans 14 amino acids. J lost 4 bases, V lost 3 bases, and 5 bases had no gene match. CDR1 is SGHRS and CDR2 is YFSETQ in the germline V gene. CDR3 sequence (DNA): TGCGCCAGCAGCTCAGGACAGGGCCTAGAGACCCAGTACTTC. Encoded protein: CASSSGQGLETQYF.

The V gene is TRBV10-3, the J gene TRBJ1-1; 8 positions agree with TRBD1. This CDR3 is 13 amino acids long. Germline V lookup: CDR1 ENHRY, CDR2 SYGVKD. Trimming removed 3 bases from V and 5 bases from J; junction bases left unmatched: 2. The CDR3 protein is CAISDTGGTEAFF. The CDR3 nucleotides are TGTGCCATCAGTGACACAGGGGGAACTGAAGCTTTCTTT.

The chain uses TRBV12-5 and TRBJ2-5; tentative D call: TRBD1 (6 bases). This CDR3 is built from 18 residues. The V gene lost 1 base and the J gene lost 2 bases, with 20 bases spanning the gap. Per the germline V gene, CDR1 is LGHNT and CDR2 is FRNRAP. The CDR3 region has the DNA TGTGCTAGTGGTTTGGCCAGGCCGTTGGGGGCGGCGCAAGAGACCCAGTACTTC. Residues: CASGLARPLGAAQETQYF.

This chain connects TRBV27 to TRBJ1-1, with TRBD1 matching over 8 bases. Per the germline V gene, CDR1 is MNHEY and CDR2 is SMNVEV (reference sequence). CDR3 length: 17 residues. The ends lost 2 bases at V and 1 base at J; junction bases unmatched: 9. This chain's CDR3 is CASSLRAGGMGNTEAFF. CDR3 DNA: TGTGCCAGCAGTTTAAGGGCAGGGGGCATGGGGAACACTGAAGCTTTCTTT.

The chain couples TRBV7-2 to TRBJ2-7, with D possibly being TRBD2 (6 bases). V lost 0 bases to trimming and J lost 3 bases, with 12 bases between them. The germline CDR1 and CDR2 sequences are SGHTA and FQGNSA. The length of the CDR3 is 15 residues. The CDR3 coding sequence is TGTGCCAGCAGCTTAGCGTCACTAGCAGTCTACGAGCAGTACTTC. It translates to CASSLASLAVYEQYF.

J is TRBJ1-5 and V is TRBV25-1; D gene unclear. The CDR3 consists of 15 residues. The V end lost 4 bases, the J end lost 7 bases, and 17 bases lay between the germline ends. Germline V gives CDR1 MGHDK, CDR2 SYGVNS. The CDR3 is CASSGPGSGLQPQHF. The DNA of the CDR3 is TGTGCCAGCAGTGGACCGGGATCCGGTCTGCAGCCCCAGCATTTT. The complete variable domain, with remaining parts taken from reference TRBV25-1 and TRBJ1-5, reads EADIYQTPRYLVIGTGKKITLECSQTMGHDKMYWYQQDPGMELHLIHYSYGVNSTEKGDLSSESTVSRIRTEHFPLTLESARPSHTSQYLCASSGPGSGLQPQHFGDGTRLSIL.